This T cell receptor (beta chain) emerged from a study of T cells in localized non-small cell lung cancer. Regarding the study as a whole: In adjacent lung appeared a median 57 of the top 100 tumor clones. Adjacent uninvolved lung had the highest clonality, suggesting focused antigen responses. Sequencing was restricted to one tumor region; therefore, heterogeneity remains possible.

The CDR3 loop spans 14 amino acids. Germline assignment: CDR1 MNHEY and CDR2 SMNVEV (reference sequence). V was shortened by 3 bases and J by 0 bases, with 3 bases between the two germline ends. With regard to this clone: As yet, its antigen is unknown.

Method: immunoSEQ multiplex PCR; TCRdb's copy keeps in-frame clones and lacks some. In the table there are roughly 2,600 clones, about 39% of which are singletons. This sample comprised lung tumor tissue, obtained before any cancer treatment. The rearrangement uses TRBV27 and TRBJ2-6; D is unclear. This sequence originates from a male donor at least 60 years old with stage I squamous cell lung carcinoma. The CDR3, as DNA: TGTGCCAGCAGTTTGGTCTCTGGGGCCAACGTCCTGACTTTC. Translation gives CASSLVSGANVLTF.